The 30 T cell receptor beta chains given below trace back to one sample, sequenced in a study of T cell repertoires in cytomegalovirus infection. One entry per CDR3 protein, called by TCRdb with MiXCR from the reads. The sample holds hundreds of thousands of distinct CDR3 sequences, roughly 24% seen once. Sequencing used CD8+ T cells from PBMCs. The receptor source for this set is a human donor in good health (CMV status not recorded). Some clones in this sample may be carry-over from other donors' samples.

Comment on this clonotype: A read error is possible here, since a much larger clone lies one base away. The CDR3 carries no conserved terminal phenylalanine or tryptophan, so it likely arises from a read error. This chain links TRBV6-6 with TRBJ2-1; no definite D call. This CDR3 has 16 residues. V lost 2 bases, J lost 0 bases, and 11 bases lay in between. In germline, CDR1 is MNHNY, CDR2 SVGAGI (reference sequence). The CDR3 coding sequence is TGTGCCAGCAGTTACGGCCCTCTGAGCTCCTACAATGAGCAGTTCTCC. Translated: CASSYGPLSSYNEQFS.

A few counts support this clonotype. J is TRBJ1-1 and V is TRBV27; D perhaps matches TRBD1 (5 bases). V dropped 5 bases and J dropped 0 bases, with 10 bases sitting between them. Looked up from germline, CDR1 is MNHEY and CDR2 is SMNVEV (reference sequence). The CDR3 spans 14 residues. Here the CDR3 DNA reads TGTGCCAGCAGTGTGGACACCCTGAACACTGAAGCTTTCTTT. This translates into CASSVDTLNTEAFF.

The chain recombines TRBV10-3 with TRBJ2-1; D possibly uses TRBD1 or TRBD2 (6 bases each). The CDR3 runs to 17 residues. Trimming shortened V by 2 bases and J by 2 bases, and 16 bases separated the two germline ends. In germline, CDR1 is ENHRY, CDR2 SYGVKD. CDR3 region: CAISEGLAGEAYNEQFF. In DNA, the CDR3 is TGTGCCATCAGTGAGGGCCTAGCAGGGGAGGCCTACAATGAGCAGTTCTTC.

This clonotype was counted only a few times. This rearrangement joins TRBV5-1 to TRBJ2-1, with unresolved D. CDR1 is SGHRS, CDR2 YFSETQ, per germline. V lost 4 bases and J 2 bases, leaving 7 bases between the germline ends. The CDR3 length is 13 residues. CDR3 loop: CASSIRAYNEQFF. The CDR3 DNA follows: TGCGCCAGCAGCATCAGAGCCTACAATGAGCAGTTCTTC. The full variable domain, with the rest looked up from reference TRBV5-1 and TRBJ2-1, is KAGVTQTPRYLIKTRGQQVTLSCSPISGHRSVSWYQQTPGQGLQFLFEYFSETQRNKGNFPGRFSGRQFSNSRSEMNVSTLELGDSALYLCASSIRAYNEQFFGPGTRLTVL.

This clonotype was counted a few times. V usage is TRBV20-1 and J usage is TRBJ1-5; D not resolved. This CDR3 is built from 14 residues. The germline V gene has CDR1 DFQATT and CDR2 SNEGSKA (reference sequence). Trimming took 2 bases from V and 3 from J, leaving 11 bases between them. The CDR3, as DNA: TGCAGTGCTAGAAGCGGGGATCTCAATCAGCCCCAGCATTTT. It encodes CSARSGDLNQPQHF.

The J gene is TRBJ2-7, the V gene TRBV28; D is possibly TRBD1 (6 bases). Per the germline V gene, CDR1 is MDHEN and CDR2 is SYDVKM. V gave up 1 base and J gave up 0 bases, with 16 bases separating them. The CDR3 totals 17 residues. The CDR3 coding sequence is TGTGCCAGCAGTTTATCCTACAGGGCTCTTCACTCCTACGAGCAGTACTTC. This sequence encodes CASSLSYRALHSYEQYF.

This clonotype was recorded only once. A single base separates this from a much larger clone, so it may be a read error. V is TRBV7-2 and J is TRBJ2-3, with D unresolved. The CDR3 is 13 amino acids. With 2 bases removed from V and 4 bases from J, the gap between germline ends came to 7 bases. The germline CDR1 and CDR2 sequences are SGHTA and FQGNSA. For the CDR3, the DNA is TGTACCAGCAGCTTACTTTCAGCAGATACGCAGTATTTT. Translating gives CTSSLLSADTQYF.

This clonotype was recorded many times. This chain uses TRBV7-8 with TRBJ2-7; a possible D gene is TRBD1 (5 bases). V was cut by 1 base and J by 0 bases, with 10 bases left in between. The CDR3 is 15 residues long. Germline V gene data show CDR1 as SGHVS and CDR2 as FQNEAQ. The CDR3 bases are TGTGCCAGCAGCTTAGGGACACTACCCTCCTACGAGCAGTACGTC. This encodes CASSLGTLPSYEQYV.

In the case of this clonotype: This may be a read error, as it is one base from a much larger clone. In DNA form, the CDR3 reads TGTGCCAGCAGCCTCGGGACACCTCAATTTGGGGCCGACGTCCTGACTTTC. Protein sequence: CASSLGTPQFGADVLTF. V usage is TRBV12-3 or TRBV12-4 and J usage is TRBJ2-6, with a tentative D call TRBD1 (6 bases). The CDR3 contains 17 residues.

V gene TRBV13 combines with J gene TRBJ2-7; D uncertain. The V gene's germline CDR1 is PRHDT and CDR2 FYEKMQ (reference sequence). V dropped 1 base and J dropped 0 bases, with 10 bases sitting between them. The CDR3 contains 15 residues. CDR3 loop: CASSLDPTSSYEQYF. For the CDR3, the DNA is TGTGCCAGCAGCTTAGATCCGACATCCTCCTACGAGCAGTACTTC.

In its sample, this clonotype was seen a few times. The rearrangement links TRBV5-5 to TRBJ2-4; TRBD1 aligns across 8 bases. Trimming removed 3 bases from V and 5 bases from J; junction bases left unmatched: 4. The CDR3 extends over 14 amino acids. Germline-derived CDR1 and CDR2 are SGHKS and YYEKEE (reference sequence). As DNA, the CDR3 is TGTGCCAGCAGCTCTTTGACAGGGGAAAACATTCAGTACTTC. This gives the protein CASSSLTGENIQYF.

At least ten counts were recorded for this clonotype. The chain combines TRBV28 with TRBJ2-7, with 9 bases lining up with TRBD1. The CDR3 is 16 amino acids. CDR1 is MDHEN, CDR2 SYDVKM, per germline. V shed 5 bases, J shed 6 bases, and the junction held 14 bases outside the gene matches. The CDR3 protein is CASSGRGQGLHGEQYV. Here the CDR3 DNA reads TGTGCCAGCAGTGGGCGGGGACAGGGTTTACATGGCGAGCAGTACGTC.

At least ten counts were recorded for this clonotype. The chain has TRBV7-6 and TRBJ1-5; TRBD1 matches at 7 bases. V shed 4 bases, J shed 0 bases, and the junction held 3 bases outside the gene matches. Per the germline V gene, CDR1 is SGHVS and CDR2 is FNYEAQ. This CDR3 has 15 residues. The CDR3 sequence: CASSSDRDSNQPQHF. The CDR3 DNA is TGTGCCAGCAGCTCCGACAGGGATAGCAATCAGCCCCAGCATTTT.

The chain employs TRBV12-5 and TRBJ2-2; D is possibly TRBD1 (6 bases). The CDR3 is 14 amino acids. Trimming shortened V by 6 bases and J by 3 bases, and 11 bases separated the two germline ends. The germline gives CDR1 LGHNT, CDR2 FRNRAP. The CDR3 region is CASGWDTHTGELFF. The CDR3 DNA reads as TGTGCTAGTGGCTGGGACACCCACACCGGGGAGCTGTTTTTT.

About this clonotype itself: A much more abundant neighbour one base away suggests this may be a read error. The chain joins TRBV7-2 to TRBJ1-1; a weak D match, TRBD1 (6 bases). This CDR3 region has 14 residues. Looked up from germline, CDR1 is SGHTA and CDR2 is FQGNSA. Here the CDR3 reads CASSTLGGNTKAFF. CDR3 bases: TGTGCCAGCAGCACCCTCGGGGGCAACACTAAAGCTTTCTTT.

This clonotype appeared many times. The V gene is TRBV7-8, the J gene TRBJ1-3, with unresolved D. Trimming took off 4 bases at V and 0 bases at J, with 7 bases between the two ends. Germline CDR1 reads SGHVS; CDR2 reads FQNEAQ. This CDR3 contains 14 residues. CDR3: CASSSLDSGNTIYF. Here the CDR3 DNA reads TGTGCCAGCAGCTCTCTCGACTCTGGAAACACCATATATTTT. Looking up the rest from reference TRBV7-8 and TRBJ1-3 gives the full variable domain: GAGVSQSPRYKVAKRGQDVALRCDPISGHVSLFWYQQALGQGPEFLTYFQNEAQLDKSGLPSDRFFAERPEGSVSTLKIQRTQQEDSAVYLCASSSLDSGNTIYFGEGSWLTVV.

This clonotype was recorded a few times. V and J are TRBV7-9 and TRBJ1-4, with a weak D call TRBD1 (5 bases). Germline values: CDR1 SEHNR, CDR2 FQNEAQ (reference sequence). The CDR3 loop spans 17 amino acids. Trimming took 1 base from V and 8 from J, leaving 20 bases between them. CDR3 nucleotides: TGTGCCAGCAGCTTAGTCACTTCCGCAGGGCCCAGGGAAAAACTGTTTTTT. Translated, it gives CASSLVTSAGPREKLFF.

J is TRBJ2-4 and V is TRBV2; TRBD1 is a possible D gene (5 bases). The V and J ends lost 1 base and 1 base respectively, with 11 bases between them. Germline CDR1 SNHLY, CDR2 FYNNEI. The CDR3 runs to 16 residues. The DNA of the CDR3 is TGTGCCAGCAGTGAAGTACAAACAGGCGCCAAAAACATTCAGTACTTC. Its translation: CASSEVQTGAKNIQYF.

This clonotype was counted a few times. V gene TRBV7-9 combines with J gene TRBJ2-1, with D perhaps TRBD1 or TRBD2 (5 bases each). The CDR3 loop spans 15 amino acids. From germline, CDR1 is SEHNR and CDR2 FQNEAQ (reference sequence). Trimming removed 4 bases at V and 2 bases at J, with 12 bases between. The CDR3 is CASSWGSSPYNEQFF. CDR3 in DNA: TGTGCCAGCAGCTGGGGGTCGTCACCCTACAATGAGCAGTTCTTC. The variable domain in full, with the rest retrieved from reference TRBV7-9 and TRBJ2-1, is DTGVSQNPRHKITKRGQNVTFRCDPISEHNRLYWYRQTLGQGPEFLTYFQNEAQLEKSRLLSDRFSAERPKGSFSTLEIQRTEQGDSAMYLCASSWGSSPYNEQFFGPGTRLTVL.

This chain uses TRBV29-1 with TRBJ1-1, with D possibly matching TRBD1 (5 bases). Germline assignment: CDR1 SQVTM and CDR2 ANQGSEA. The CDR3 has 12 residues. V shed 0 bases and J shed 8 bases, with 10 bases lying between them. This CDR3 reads CSVEDFRDEAFF. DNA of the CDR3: TGCAGCGTTGAAGATTTCCGGGACGAAGCTTTCTTT.

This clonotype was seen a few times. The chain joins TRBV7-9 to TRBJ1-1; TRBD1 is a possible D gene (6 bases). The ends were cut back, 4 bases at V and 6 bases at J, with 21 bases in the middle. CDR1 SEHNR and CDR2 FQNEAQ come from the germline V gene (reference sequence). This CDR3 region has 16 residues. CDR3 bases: TGTGCCAGCAGCTCCCGCCTAGGGGGGGCGAGGGCTGAAGCTTTCTTT. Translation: CASSSRLGGARAEAFF.

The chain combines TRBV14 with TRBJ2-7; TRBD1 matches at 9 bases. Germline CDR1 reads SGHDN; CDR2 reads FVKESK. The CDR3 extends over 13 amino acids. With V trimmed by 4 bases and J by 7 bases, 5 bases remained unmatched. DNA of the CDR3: TGTGCCAGCAGCCCGACAGGGGGTAGTGAGCAGTACTTC. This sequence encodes CASSPTGGSEQYF. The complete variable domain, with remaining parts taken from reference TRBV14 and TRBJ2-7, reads EAGVTQFPSHSVIEKGQTVTLRCDPISGHDNLYWYRRVMGKEIKFLLHFVKESKQDESGMPNNRFLAERTGGTYSTLKVQPAELEDSGVYFCASSPTGGSEQYFGPGTRLTVT.

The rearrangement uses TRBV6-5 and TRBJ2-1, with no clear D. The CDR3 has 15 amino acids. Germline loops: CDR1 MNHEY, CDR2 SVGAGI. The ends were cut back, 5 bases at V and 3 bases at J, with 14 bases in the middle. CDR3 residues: CASSVPRLGYNEQFF. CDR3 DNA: TGTGCCAGCAGTGTCCCACGGCTAGGCTACAATGAGCAGTTCTTC.

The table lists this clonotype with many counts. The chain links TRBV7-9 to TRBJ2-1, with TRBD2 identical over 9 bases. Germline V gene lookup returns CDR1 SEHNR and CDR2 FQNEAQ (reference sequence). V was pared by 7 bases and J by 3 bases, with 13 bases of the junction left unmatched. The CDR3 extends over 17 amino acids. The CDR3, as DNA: TGTGCCAGCAATGCGAGGGGAGTAGCGGGGGTCTACAATGAGCAGTTCTTC. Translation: CASNARGVAGVYNEQFF.

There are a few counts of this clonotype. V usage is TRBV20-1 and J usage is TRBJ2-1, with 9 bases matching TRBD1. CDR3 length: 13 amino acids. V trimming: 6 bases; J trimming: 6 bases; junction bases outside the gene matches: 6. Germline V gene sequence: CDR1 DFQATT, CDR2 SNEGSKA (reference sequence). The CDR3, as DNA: TGCAGTGCGTACCGGACAGGGGCCAATGAGCAGTTCTTC. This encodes CSAYRTGANEQFF.

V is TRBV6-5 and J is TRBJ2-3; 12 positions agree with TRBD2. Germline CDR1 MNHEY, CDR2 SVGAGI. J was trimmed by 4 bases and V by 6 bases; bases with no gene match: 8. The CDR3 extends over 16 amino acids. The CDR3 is CASRDSSGGAADTQYF. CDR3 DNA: TGTGCCAGCAGGGACTCTAGCGGGGGGGCCGCAGATACGCAGTATTTT.

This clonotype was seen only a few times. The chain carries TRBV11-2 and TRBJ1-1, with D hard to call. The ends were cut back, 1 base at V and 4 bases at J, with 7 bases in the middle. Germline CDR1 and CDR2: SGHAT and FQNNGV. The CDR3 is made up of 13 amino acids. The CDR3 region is CASSLGTPTEAFF. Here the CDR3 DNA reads TGTGCCAGCAGCTTAGGTACACCCACTGAAGCTTTCTTT.

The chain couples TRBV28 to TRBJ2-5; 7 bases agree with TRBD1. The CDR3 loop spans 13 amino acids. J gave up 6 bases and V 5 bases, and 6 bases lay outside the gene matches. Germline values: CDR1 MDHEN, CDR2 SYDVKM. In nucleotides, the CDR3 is TGTGCCAGCAGTCCGCGGACAGGAAAGACCCAGTACTTC. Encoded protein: CASSPRTGKTQYF.

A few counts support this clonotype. The CDR3 sequence: CSAHPRGEYEQYF. CDR3 in DNA: TGCAGTGCCCATCCCCGGGGGGAGTACGAGCAGTACTTC. The gene calls are TRBV20-1 and TRBJ2-7; 7 bases line up with TRBD2. The V and J ends lost 6 bases and 4 bases, in that order; junction bases with no gene match: 9. The germline V gene has CDR1 DFQATT and CDR2 SNEGSKA (reference sequence). The CDR3 is made up of 13 amino acids.

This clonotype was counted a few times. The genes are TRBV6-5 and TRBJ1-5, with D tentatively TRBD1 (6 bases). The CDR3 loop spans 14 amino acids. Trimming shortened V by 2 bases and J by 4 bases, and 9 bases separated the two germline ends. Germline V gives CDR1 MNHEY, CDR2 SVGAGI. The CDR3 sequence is CASSYGGPNQPQHF. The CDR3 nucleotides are TGTGCCAGCAGTTACGGGGGGCCGAATCAGCCCCAGCATTTT.